A single sample gave rise to the 30 T cell receptor beta chains below, sequenced in a study of shared T cell receptors in the human thymus. TCRdb keeps only in-frame clones here, not all; method: immunoSEQ multiplex PCR. The sample contains roughly 660,000 clones, around nine tenths of which appear only once. The sample was also reused in another study, on human thymus T cells.

The material sequenced was thymocytes. The receptors were sampled from a boy in the first two years of life with a congenital heart defect.

This clone occurred a few times. Lacking the conserved final phenylalanine or tryptophan, this CDR3 likely reflects a read error. CDR3 in amino acids: CASSLGGRSVYEQYL. The CDR3, as DNA: TGTGCCAGCAGTTTAGGCGGGAGGTCCGTCTACGAGCAGTACCTC. J is TRBJ2-7 and V is TRBV27; 8 bases map to TRBD2. The CDR3 sequence is 15 residues long. The V gene's germline CDR1 is MNHEY and CDR2 SMNVEV (reference sequence). The junction had 6 bases not matched to a gene; V was cut back by 2 bases and J by 3 bases.

The chain links TRBV28 to TRBJ1-1; D unresolved. Germline-derived CDR1 and CDR2 are MDHEN and SYDVKM. This CDR3 region has 16 residues. The germline V and J ends were trimmed by 2 bases and 5 bases, with 18 bases remaining between them. CDR3 region: CASSLPGSGSGTEAFF. The DNA for the CDR3 is TGTGCCAGCAGTTTACCGGGATCGGGGTCGGGGACTGAAGCTTTCTTT.

This chain uses TRBV18 with TRBJ2-7; possible D gene TRBD1, 6 bases. V was cut by 2 bases and J by 2 bases, with 16 bases left in between. Germline V gene sequence: CDR1 KGHSH, CDR2 LQKENI. The CDR3 is 16 residues long. CDR3 sequence (DNA): TGTGCCAGCTCACCAACCGGGACACAAGTTCCCTACGAGCAGTACTTC. The encoded protein is CASSPTGTQVPYEQYF.

The V gene is TRBV6-1, the J gene TRBJ1-5, with D hard to call. The germline V and J ends were trimmed by 0 bases and 5 bases, with 11 bases remaining between them. The CDR3 covers 15 residues. Germline CDR1 reads MNHNS; CDR2 reads SASEGT. CDR3 protein: CASSEALPGYQPQHF. For the CDR3, the DNA is TGTGCCAGCAGTGAAGCGCTACCGGGGTATCAGCCCCAGCATTTT.

The V gene is TRBV23-1, the J gene TRBJ2-7, with TRBD1 matching over 8 bases. TRBV23-1 is given ORF status, its function remaining uncertain. This CDR3 is 16 amino acids long. J lost 2 bases, V lost 0 bases, and 6 bases had no gene match. The CDR3 nucleotides read TGCGCCAGCAGTCAATCGAGGGCAGGGGGCCCCTACGAGCAGTACTTC. Its translation is CASSQSRAGGPYEQYF.

The rearrangement joins TRBV9 to TRBJ2-5; TRBD1 matches 8 bases. This CDR3 contains 14 residues. The germline gives CDR1 SGDLS, CDR2 YYNGEE. Losses at the gene ends were 3 bases for V and 2 bases for J; bases not matched to a gene: 3. DNA of the CDR3: TGTGCCAGCAGCGCGAGACAGGGGCAAGAGACCCAGTACTTC. The encoded protein is CASSARQGQETQYF.

The chain has TRBV28 and TRBJ2-2; TRBD1 matches at 9 bases. The V gene end was trimmed by 5 bases and the J gene end by 7 bases; junction bases not matched to a gene: 5. This CDR3 region has 14 residues. Germline V lookup: CDR1 MDHEN, CDR2 SYDVKM. The chain's CDR3 is CASSTGGKDGELFF. CDR3 in DNA: TGTGCCAGCAGTACAGGGGGCAAGGACGGGGAGCTGTTTTTT.

The genes are TRBV28 and TRBJ1-4; D remains ambiguous. The V end lost 6 bases, the J end lost 14 bases, and 13 bases lay between the germline ends. Germline V gives CDR1 MDHEN, CDR2 SYDVKM. The CDR3 loop spans 11 amino acids. The DNA of the CDR3 is TGTGCCAGCAGCCGGAGGGTAAAGCTGTTTTTT. It specifies CASSRRVKLFF. The complete variable domain, with remaining parts taken from reference TRBV28 and TRBJ1-4, reads DVKVTQSSRYLVKRTGEKVFLECVQDMDHENMFWYRQDPGLGLRLIYFSYDVKMKEKGDIPEGYSVSREKKERFSLILESASTNQTSMYLCASSRRVKLFFGSGTQLSVL.

The V and J genes are TRBV7-2 and TRBJ2-7, with TRBD1 matching over 9 bases. The CDR3 is 15 residues long. Germline CDR1 SGHTA, CDR2 FQGNSA. Germline trimming cut 6 bases from V and 5 bases from J; bases unmatched to any gene: 11. The CDR3 DNA follows: TGTGCCAGCAGTCGACGAAAGACAGGGGGGGACGAGCAGTACTTC. Its translation is CASSRRKTGGDEQYF.

V is TRBV18 and J is TRBJ2-3; the D is unclear. The CDR3 contains 12 residues. Germline assignment: CDR1 KGHSH and CDR2 LQKENI. Trimming shortened V by 0 bases and J by 4 bases, and 2 bases separated the two germline ends. This chain's CDR3 is CASSPPSDTQYF. Here the CDR3 DNA reads TGTGCCAGCTCACCACCCTCAGATACGCAGTATTTT.

This clone was detected once. The chain links TRBV29-1 to TRBJ2-7, with a tentative D call TRBD1 (5 bases). The CDR3 has 13 amino acids. V was shortened by 3 bases and J by 2 bases, with 11 bases between the two germline ends. Per the germline V gene, CDR1 is SQVTM and CDR2 is ANQGSEA. This chain's CDR3 is CSVDRQGAYEQYF. CDR3 DNA: TGCAGCGTTGATCGGCAGGGCGCCTACGAGCAGTACTTC.

The chain links TRBV5-6 to TRBJ2-7; 9 bases match TRBD2. The CDR3 has 15 amino acids. CDR1 and CDR2 (germline): SGHDT, YYEEEE. V shed 0 bases and J 3 bases; nucleotides not matched to a gene: 4. The CDR3 nucleotides read TGTGCCAGCAGCTTGGTGGCTAGCGGGAACTACGAGCAGTACTTC. Translation: CASSLVASGNYEQYF.

The V and J genes are TRBV28 and TRBJ2-2; D is unclear. This CDR3 is 14 amino acids long. V lost 4 bases and J lost 4, with 10 bases in between. The germline V gene encodes CDR1 MDHEN and CDR2 SYDVKM. The CDR3 nucleotides are TGTGCCAGCAGTTCCATGCGGCCCACCGGGGAGCTGTTTTTT. It codes for CASSSMRPTGELFF.

The rearrangement joins TRBV5-1 to TRBJ2-2; 7 bases align to TRBD2. This CDR3 is built from 22 residues. V trimming: 3 bases; J trimming: 7 bases; junction bases outside the gene matches: 30. The germline V gene encodes CDR1 SGHRS and CDR2 YFSETQ. This CDR3 is CASSSLWGGGVKARPWSGELFF. In DNA, the CDR3 is TGCGCCAGCAGCTCCCTTTGGGGGGGTGGGGTTAAGGCCCGGCCGTGGAGCGGGGAGCTGTTTTTT.

The chain has TRBV27 and TRBJ2-1; 8 positions match TRBD2. The CDR3 loop spans 15 amino acids. Per germline, CDR1 MNHEY and CDR2 SMNVEV (reference sequence). The V and J ends lost 6 bases and 5 bases, in that order; junction bases with no gene match: 9. This CDR3 is CASSISGNRDNEQFF. CDR3 nucleotides: TGTGCCAGCAGCATTAGCGGGAACAGAGACAATGAGCAGTTCTTC.

The V call is TRBV28, the J call TRBJ2-2; weak D call: TRBD1 (6 bases). This CDR3 is 16 amino acids long. V lost 7 bases to trimming and J lost 3 bases, with 18 bases between them. Germline V gene data show CDR1 as MDHEN and CDR2 as SYDVKM. The CDR3 spells CASIPLPGTYTGELFF. The CDR3 DNA sequence: TGTGCCAGCATCCCTTTGCCGGGGACATACACCGGGGAGCTGTTTTTT. Full variable domain (remainder filled in from reference TRBV28 and TRBJ2-2): DVKVTQSSRYLVKRTGEKVFLECVQDMDHENMFWYRQDPGLGLRLIYFSYDVKMKEKGDIPEGYSVSREKKERFSLILESASTNQTSMYLCASIPLPGTYTGELFFGEGSRLTVL.

J is TRBJ2-1 and V is TRBV11-3, with a tentative D call TRBD2 (5 bases). The V end lost 3 bases, the J end lost 10 bases, and 22 bases lay between the germline ends. The CDR3 runs to 16 residues. CDR1 and CDR2 from the germline V gene are SGHNT and YENEEA. CDR3 loop: CASSFTAIFGRGEQFF. CDR3 bases: TGTGCCAGCAGCTTTACGGCCATTTTCGGTCGGGGAGAGCAGTTCTTC. Based on the CDR3 plus reference TRBV11-3 and TRBJ2-1, the full variable domain is EAGVVQSPRYKIIEKKQPVAFWCNPISGHNTLYWYLQNLGQGPELLIRYENEEAVDDSQLPKDRFSAERLKGVDSTLKIQPAELGDSAVYLCASSFTAIFGRGEQFFGPGTRLTVL.

The rearrangement uses TRBV4-1 and TRBJ2-7, with 10 nucleotides matching TRBD1. V was clipped by 0 bases and J by 4 bases; unmatched bases: 9. Looked up from germline, CDR1 is MGHRA and CDR2 is YSYEKL. The CDR3 loop spans 17 amino acids. The CDR3 here is CASSQDHPGQGLYEQYF. The CDR3 DNA follows: TGCGCCAGCAGCCAAGATCACCCGGGACAGGGGTTATACGAGCAGTACTTC.

The chain joins TRBV18 to TRBJ1-4; unclear D gene. Between the trimmed V and J ends, which lost 4 bases and 6 bases, there was a span of 15 bases. Germline CDR1 KGHSH, CDR2 LQKENI. This CDR3 region has 15 residues. This chain's CDR3 is CASSLHPQIDEKLFF. The CDR3 DNA is TGTGCCAGCTCACTCCACCCACAGATAGATGAAAAACTGTTTTTT.

This chain joins TRBV12-5 and TRBJ1-1, with unresolved D. CDR3 size: 17 residues. From germline, CDR1 is LGHNT and CDR2 FRNRAP. Trimming took 7 bases from V and 0 from J, leaving 21 bases between them. CDR3 in amino acids: CASERQLHVGMNTEAFF. The CDR3 bases are TGTGCTAGTGAGAGGCAGCTCCACGTCGGGATGAACACTGAAGCTTTCTTT.

This sequence joins TRBV5-1 and TRBJ1-5; D unclear. Germline CDR1 is SGHRS and CDR2 is YFSETQ. The CDR3 loop spans 15 amino acids. V was cut by 4 bases and J by 4 bases, with 15 bases left in between. CDR3 nucleotide sequence: TGCGCCAGCAGCCTCCACAGCGGAGGTAATCAGCCCCAGCATTTT. This translates into CASSLHSGGNQPQHF.

This sequence joins TRBV4-2 and TRBJ1-2, with D hard to call. The CDR3 runs 14 residues. The V end was cut by 0 bases, the J end by 7 bases, with 12 bases between. Germline CDR1 LGHNA, CDR2 YNFKEQ. In nucleotides, the CDR3 is TGTGCCAGCAGCCAAGATGCGGGAATGGGTGGCTACACCTTC. Residues: CASSQDAGMGGYTF.

About this clone itself: The junction shows a germline mismatch at one end, possibly a read error. The chain couples TRBV5-5 to TRBJ2-3, with 10 bases lining up with TRBD2. This CDR3 region has 15 residues. Germline CDR1 and CDR2: SGHKS and YYEKEE (reference sequence). The CDR3 DNA is TGCGCCAGCAGCAAAGCCCCAGCGGGAGGGAGTACGCAGTATTTT. This translates into CASSKAPAGGSTQYF.

V and J are TRBV29-1 and TRBJ2-1; weak D call: TRBD2 (6 bases). This CDR3 is built from 15 residues. Looked up from germline, CDR1 is SQVTM and CDR2 is ANQGSEA. Trimming took off 4 bases at V and 3 bases at J, with 16 bases between the two ends. CDR3 nucleotides: TGCAGCGTTGCAGCGGGCGGTACTGTCTACAATGAGCAGTTCTTC. It specifies CSVAAGGTVYNEQFF.

This sequence joins TRBV4-2 and TRBJ1-6; a possible D gene is TRBD1 (6 bases). V lost 0 bases and J 4 bases, leaving 16 bases between the germline ends. Germline V gives CDR1 LGHNA, CDR2 YNFKEQ. This CDR3 region has 18 residues. CDR3 residues: CASSQDQSRGQYNSPLHF. DNA of the CDR3: TGTGCCAGCAGCCAAGATCAAAGTCGAGGACAGTATAATTCACCCCTCCACTTT.

In this sample, this clone turned up once. The chain is built from TRBV9 and TRBJ2-1, with 9 bases identical to TRBD2. Germline CDR1 reads SGDLS; CDR2 reads YYNGEE. V dropped 4 bases and J dropped 8; count of bases not matched to a gene: 4. This CDR3 comprises 13 residues. The DNA for the CDR3 is TGTGCCAGCAGCTCCGGGACTAGCCATGAGCAGTTCTTC. It yields the protein CASSSGTSHEQFF.

This clone came up a few times. J is TRBJ2-7 and V is TRBV14, with 8 bases matching TRBD2. The CDR3 is made up of 14 amino acids. The V gene end was trimmed by 2 bases and the J gene end by 5 bases; junction bases not matched to a gene: 5. The germline V gene encodes CDR1 SGHDN and CDR2 FVKESK. The CDR3 loop is CASSQRLARDEQYF. CDR3 sequence (DNA): TGTGCCAGCAGCCAAAGACTAGCGCGGGACGAGCAGTACTTC. The full variable domain, with the rest looked up from reference TRBV14 and TRBJ2-7, is EAGVTQFPSHSVIEKGQTVTLRCDPISGHDNLYWYRRVMGKEIKFLLHFVKESKQDESGMPNNRFLAERTGGTYSTLKVQPAELEDSGVYFCASSQRLARDEQYFGPGTRLTVT.

The chain joins TRBV5-1 to TRBJ2-7; no clear D gene. Trimming removed 0 bases at V and 0 bases at J, with 19 bases between. This CDR3 is built from 18 residues. Germline assignment: CDR1 SGHRS and CDR2 YFSETQ. The CDR3 DNA follows: TGCGCCAGCAGCTTGGCGTACGCGCCGGGTCCTAACTCCTACGAGCAGTACTTC. This gives the protein CASSLAYAPGPNSYEQYF.

This sequence joins TRBV29-1 and TRBJ1-5; D remains unclear. Looked up from germline, CDR1 is SQVTM and CDR2 is ANQGSEA. The V and J ends lost 4 bases and 3 bases respectively, with 13 bases between them. The CDR3 extends over 14 amino acids. The DNA of the CDR3 is TGCAGCGTTGTTCTGCCCGAGGACAATCAGCCCCAGCATTTT. Translation gives CSVVLPEDNQPQHF.

The chain couples TRBV4-1 to TRBJ1-4, with D unclear. The germline CDR1 and CDR2 sequences are MGHRA and YSYEKL. The CDR3 spans 15 residues. V was pared by 1 base and J by 0 bases, with 6 bases between. The CDR3 spells CASSQVQTTNEKLFF. As DNA, the CDR3 is TGCGCCAGCAGCCAAGTGCAGACAACTAATGAAAAACTGTTTTTT.